These 5 T cell receptor beta chains were all obtained from the same sample, sequenced in a study of blood T cell repertoires in COVID-19 (dated by TCRdb to between 2020 and 2021). The protocol used for the library was the immunoSEQ multiplex PCR assay. Sourced from immuneACCESS, this table was stored by TCRdb with only in-frame sequences that have V and J called. A share of the clones is absent; for the studies checked, an unresolved V gene accounts for under half, and the remainder has no known explanation. In this sample the table shows about 170,000 clones, around 82% of which occur a single time. The top ten hold roughly a tenth of the sample. The sequencing input was peripheral blood. These receptor sequences come from a man between 65 and 85 years old with active or convalescent COVID-19.

The genes are TRBV6-5 and TRBJ1-6; D not certain. The V and J ends lost 3 bases and 9 bases respectively, with 6 bases between them. The germline gives CDR1 MNHEY, CDR2 SVGAGI. This CDR3 contains 12 residues. CDR3 coding DNA: TGTGCCAGCAGTTATAAGAGTTCACCCCTCCACTTT. Its translation: CASSYKSSPLHF.

The genes are TRBV5-8 and TRBJ1-2; 8 bases are shared with TRBD1. The CDR3 consists of 13 residues. The V segment lost 4 bases and the J segment 4 bases; nucleotides outside the gene matches: 3. Germline V CDR1 and CDR2: SGHTS, YDEGEE. The CDR3 reads CASSRTGGYGYTF. The CDR3 DNA follows: TGTGCCAGCAGCCGCACAGGGGGCTATGGCTACACCTTC.

The chain links TRBV6-5 to TRBJ1-5; a weak D match, TRBD1 (6 bases). This CDR3 region has 16 residues. The V end lost 0 bases, the J end lost 6 bases, and 15 bases lay between the germline ends. Germline loops: CDR1 MNHEY, CDR2 SVGAGI. The CDR3 coding sequence is TGTGCCAGCAGTTACTCGCGACCAGGGGCGGGTCAGCCCCAGCATTTT. Amino acid sequence: CASSYSRPGAGQPQHF.

The sample holds a few counts of this clone. The chain joins TRBV5-1 to TRBJ2-2; the match to TRBD2 covers 16 bases. Trimming at V came to 4 bases and at J to 6 bases, leaving 3 bases not matched to a gene. The V gene's germline CDR1 is SGHRS and CDR2 YFSETQ. The CDR3 runs to 16 residues. The CDR3 reads CASSIGTSGGAGELFF. The CDR3 region has the DNA TGCGCCAGCAGCATCGGGACTAGCGGGGGGGCCGGGGAGCTGTTTTTT.

The V and J genes are TRBV7-2 and TRBJ1-2; possible D gene TRBD1, 6 bases. Germline CDR1 and CDR2: SGHTA and FQGNSA. V was clipped by 9 bases and J by 0 bases, with 11 bases between them. CDR3 size: 13 residues. The CDR3 region has the DNA TGTGCCAGGGGGGCCGACTCTAACTATGGCTACACCTTC. This encodes CARGADSNYGYTF.